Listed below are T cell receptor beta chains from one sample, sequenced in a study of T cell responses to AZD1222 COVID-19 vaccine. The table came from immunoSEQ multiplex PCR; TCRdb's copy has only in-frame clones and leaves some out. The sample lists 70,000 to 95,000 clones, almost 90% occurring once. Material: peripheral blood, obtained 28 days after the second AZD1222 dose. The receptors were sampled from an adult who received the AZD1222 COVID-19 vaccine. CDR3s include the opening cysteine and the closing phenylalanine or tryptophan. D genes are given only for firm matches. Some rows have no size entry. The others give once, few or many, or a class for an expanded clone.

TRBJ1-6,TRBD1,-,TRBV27,TGTGCCAGCAGTCCAAGACCCGCACAGGGGGCTAATTCACCCCTCCACTTT,CASSPRPAQGANSPLHF
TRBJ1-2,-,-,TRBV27,TGTGCCAGCAGTAGGGGACGGACTATAAGCATTTATGGTTTGGATTTGGGCTACACCTTC,CASSRGRTISIYGLDLGYTF
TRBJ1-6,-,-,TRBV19,TGTGCCAGTAGTAGGAGGGCGCAATCACCCCTCCACTTT,CASSRRAQSPLHF
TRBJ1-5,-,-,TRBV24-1,TGTGCCACCAGTCTCCCCGGGCTCAATCAGCCCCAGCATTTT,CATSLPGLNQPQHF
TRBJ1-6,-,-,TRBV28,TGTGCCAGCAGTTTTTCGGGATATAATTCACCCCTCCACTTT,CASSFSGYNSPLHF
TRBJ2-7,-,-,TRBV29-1,TGCAGCGTTGGTGACACCGCCTCCGAGCAGTACTTC,CSVGDTASEQYF
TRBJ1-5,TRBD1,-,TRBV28,TGTGCCAGCAGCCTACTGGACAGGACGGGACAGCCCCAGCATTTT,CASSLLDRTGQPQHF
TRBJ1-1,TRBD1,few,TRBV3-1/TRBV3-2,TGTGCCAGCAGCCAAGTGCTTCGGGACAGGAGTGAAGCTTTCTTT,CASSQVLRDRSEAFF
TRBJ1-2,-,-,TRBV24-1,TGTGCCACCAGTGATGGAGTGGAGCTTGGCTATGGCTACACCTTC,CATSDGVELGYGYTF
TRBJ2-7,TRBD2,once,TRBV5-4,TGTGCCAGCAGCTTGGGTCAGGCTAGCGGTCCCTACGAGCAGTACTTC,CASSLGQASGPYEQYF
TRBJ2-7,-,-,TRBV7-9,TGTGCTTTAGGGGCGGTATCCTACGAGCAGTACTTC,CALGAVSYEQYF
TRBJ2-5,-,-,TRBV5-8,TGTGCCAGCAGCTTGGAAGAGACCCAGTACTTC,CASSLEETQYF
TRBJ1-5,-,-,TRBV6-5,TGTGCCAGCAGTCCGACAGGATCTAATCAGCCCCAGCATTTT,CASSPTGSNQPQHF
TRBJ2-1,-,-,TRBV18,TGTGCCAGCTCACCAGGGACCACGAATGAGCAGTTCTTC,CASSPGTTNEQFF
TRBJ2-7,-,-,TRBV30,TGTGCCTGGGGCCTCGGATACGAGCAGTACTTC,CAWGLGYEQYF
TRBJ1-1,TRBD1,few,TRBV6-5,TGTGCCAGCAGTTATCGGACAGGAAACACTGAAGCTTTCTTT,CASSYRTGNTEAFF
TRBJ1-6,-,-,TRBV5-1,TGCGCCAGCAGCTTGGGCCAGGGACGTTCTTCACCCCTCCACTTT,CASSLGQGRSSPLHF
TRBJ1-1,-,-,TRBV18,TGTGCCAGCTCACCACTCGGGGCAGACTTATTCACTGAAGCTTTCTTT,CASSPLGADLFTEAFF
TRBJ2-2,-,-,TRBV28,TGTGCCAGCACCCTTCGCCAGGGAAAGAGGGGGGAGCTGTTTTTT,CASTLRQGKRGELFF